These 13 T cell receptor beta chains were all obtained from the same sample, sequenced in a study of T cells in Graves' hyperthyroidism and ophthalmopathy. It was RNA transcripts that yielded the amplified TCR beta CDR3 regions. TCR CDR3 regions were first amplified by RT-PCR with HTBI primers. TCRdb reprocessed the multiplex PCR reads via MiXCR and lists one record per CDR3 protein. Here the sample spans over 500,000 distinct CDR3 sequences, 40% to 50% being singletons. Sequences were obtained from peripheral blood or thyroid tissue (not recorded which). The origin of the receptors is an adult woman with Graves' disease, either hyperthyroidism or ophthalmopathy (not recorded which).

This clonotype was recorded only once. It may be a read error: a sequence one base away is much more abundant. This sequence joins TRBV20-1 and TRBJ2-2, with 12 bases identical to TRBD2. From germline, CDR1 is DFQATT and CDR2 SNEGSKA (reference sequence). The CDR3 sequence is 15 residues long. CDR3 sequence: CSASGLAGNTGKLFF. DNA for the CDR3: TGCAGTGCAAGCGGACTAGCGGGAAACACCGGGAAGCTGTTTTTT.

This chain connects TRBV7-9 to TRBJ1-1; D ambiguous. The CDR3 totals 14 residues. V lost 2 bases to trimming and J lost 1 base, with 8 bases between them. CDR1 SEHNR and CDR2 FQNEAQ come from the germline V gene (reference sequence). The CDR3 spells CASSLLGSNTEAFF. Here the CDR3 DNA reads TGTGCCAGCAGCTTATTGGGCTCGAACACTGAAGCTTTCTTT.

Comment on this clonotype: Given the absence of the conserved phenylalanine or tryptophan at the CDR3 end, a read error is likely. The DNA is left out, because the CDR3 cannot be placed on it with certainty; the CDR3 is given as TCRdb lists it. The chain uses TRBV5-1 and TRBJ1-1. With termini counted, the CDR3 has 8 amino acids. Per the germline V gene, CDR1 is SGHRS and CDR2 is YFSETQ. This CDR3 reads CASSLGTL.

The chain couples TRBV12-3 or TRBV12-4 to TRBJ1-5; 11 nucleotides align to TRBD1. Losses at the gene ends were 1 base for V and 5 bases for J; bases not matched to a gene: 4. This CDR3 has 16 residues. CDR3 bases: TGTGCCAGCAGTTTAGATGCGGGACAGGGGGATCAGCCCCAGCATTTT. Translation gives CASSLDAGQGDQPQHF.

This chain joins TRBV20-1 and TRBJ2-7; D possibly uses TRBD1 or TRBD2 (5 bases each). Trimming removed 2 bases at V and 3 bases at J, with 17 bases between. This CDR3 region has 15 residues. Germline lookup yields CDR1 DFQATT and CDR2 SNEGSKA (reference sequence). CDR3 nucleotide sequence: TGCAGTGCTAGAAAGCCCCGGGACGAGCACTACGAGCAGTACTTC. It translates to CSARKPRDEHYEQYF.

The rearrangement uses TRBV7-9 and TRBJ1-2, with 8 bases fitting TRBD1. This CDR3 contains 14 residues. From germline, CDR1 is SEHNR and CDR2 FQNEAQ (reference sequence). V trimming: 2 bases; J trimming: 6 bases; junction bases outside the gene matches: 5. CDR3 region: CASSLPGQGNGYTF. CDR3 DNA: TGTGCCAGCAGCTTACCCGGACAGGGCAATGGCTACACCTTC. The full variable domain, with the rest looked up from reference TRBV7-9 and TRBJ1-2, is DTGVSQNPRHKITKRGQNVTFRCDPISEHNRLYWYRQTLGQGPEFLTYFQNEAQLEKSRLLSDRFSAERPKGSFSTLEIQRTEQGDSAMYLCASSLPGQGNGYTFGSGTRLTVV.

The V gene is TRBV12-3 or TRBV12-4, the J gene TRBJ2-3; D could derive from TRBD1 or TRBD2 (6 bases each). The CDR3 runs to 14 residues. The V end was cut by 5 bases, the J end by 4 bases, with 13 bases between. The CDR3 coding sequence is TGTGCCAGCAGTGAATGGGGGGCCGCAGATACGCAGTATTTT. It specifies CASSEWGAADTQYF.

The chain employs TRBV24-1 and TRBJ1-5; D is unresolved. The V end lost 4 bases, the J end lost 6 bases, and 18 bases lay between the germline ends. Germline loops: CDR1 KGHDR, CDR2 SFDVKD. This CDR3 contains 16 residues. The CDR3 sequence is CATSDPGSGEVQPQHF. CDR3 bases: TGTGCCACCAGTGACCCGGGCTCAGGCGAGGTTCAGCCCCAGCATTTT.

This clonotype was detected many times. The chain is built from TRBV29-1 and TRBJ2-5; D possibly corresponds to TRBD2 (5 bases). The germline gives CDR1 SQVTM, CDR2 ANQGSEA. The length of the CDR3 is 15 residues. The V end was cut by 5 bases, the J end by 5 bases, with 21 bases between. The CDR3: CSVTAFAIGLETQYF. The CDR3 DNA is TGCAGCGTTACGGCCTTTGCGATCGGACTGGAGACCCAGTACTTC.

In its sample, this clonotype was seen a few times. J is TRBJ2-5 and V is TRBV29-1; maybe TRBD1 (7 bases). Trimming took off 2 bases at V and 4 bases at J, with 17 bases between the two ends. The CDR3 covers 15 residues. CDR1 is SQVTM, CDR2 ANQGSEA, per germline. CDR3 sequence reads: CSVEYGQGGVETQYF. For the CDR3, the DNA is TGCAGCGTTGAATATGGGCAGGGGGGAGTAGAGACCCAGTACTTC.

This clonotype was counted many times. V and J are TRBV5-1 and TRBJ2-5; no reliable D call. Germline V gene sequence: CDR1 SGHRS, CDR2 YFSETQ. V shed 6 bases and J shed 5 bases, with 14 bases lying between them. The CDR3 length is 13 residues. CDR3 in amino acids: CASKTGPHETQYF. For the CDR3, the DNA is TGCGCCAGCAAGACCGGGCCACATGAGACCCAGTACTTC.

The chain carries TRBV24-1 and TRBJ1-1; D call uncertain. The V end was cut by 0 bases, the J end by 3 bases, with 4 bases between. Germline assignment: CDR1 KGHDR and CDR2 SFDVKD. The CDR3 contains 13 residues. CDR3 sequence: CATSDLQYTEAFF. As DNA, the CDR3 is TGTGCCACCAGTGATTTGCAGTACACTGAAGCTTTCTTT.

V gene TRBV7-9 combines with J gene TRBJ1-4; TRBD1 might be the D (6 bases). Between the trimmed V and J ends, which lost 6 bases and 7 bases, there was a span of 18 bases. Germline CDR1 and CDR2: SEHNR and FQNEAQ (reference sequence). The CDR3 runs 15 residues. The CDR3 protein is CASRMQGNRFEKLFF. The CDR3 DNA sequence: TGTGCCAGCAGGATGCAGGGGAACCGGTTTGAAAAACTGTTTTTT.